This note documents a single TCR beta chain sequence. Its antigen remains unidentified. The data derive from a study of a mutant IDH1 vaccine in newly diagnosed glioma. Assay used: immunoSEQ multiplex PCR; TCRdb lists only in-frame clones, some missing. The data hold about 38,000 clones, with about 84% observed a single time. Time point defined: week 5, during vaccination. Alongside topical imiquimod, each dose of vaccine comprised 300 ug of mutant IDH1 20-mer peptide. This CDR3 spans 12 amino acids. The V gene lost 3 bases and the J gene lost 5 bases, with 10 bases spanning the gap. The germline gives CDR1 SQVTM, CDR2 ANQGSEA.

The specimen comprised PBMCs, sampled from a glioma patient whose treatment included an IDH1 peptide vaccine. The clonotype comes from a man aged 35 to 55 with glioma. The chain couples TRBV29-1 to TRBJ2-5; D unresolved. The CDR3 coding sequence is TGCAGCGTTGAGAAAGGCTTGGAGACCCAGTACTTC. Protein sequence: CSVEKGLETQYF.